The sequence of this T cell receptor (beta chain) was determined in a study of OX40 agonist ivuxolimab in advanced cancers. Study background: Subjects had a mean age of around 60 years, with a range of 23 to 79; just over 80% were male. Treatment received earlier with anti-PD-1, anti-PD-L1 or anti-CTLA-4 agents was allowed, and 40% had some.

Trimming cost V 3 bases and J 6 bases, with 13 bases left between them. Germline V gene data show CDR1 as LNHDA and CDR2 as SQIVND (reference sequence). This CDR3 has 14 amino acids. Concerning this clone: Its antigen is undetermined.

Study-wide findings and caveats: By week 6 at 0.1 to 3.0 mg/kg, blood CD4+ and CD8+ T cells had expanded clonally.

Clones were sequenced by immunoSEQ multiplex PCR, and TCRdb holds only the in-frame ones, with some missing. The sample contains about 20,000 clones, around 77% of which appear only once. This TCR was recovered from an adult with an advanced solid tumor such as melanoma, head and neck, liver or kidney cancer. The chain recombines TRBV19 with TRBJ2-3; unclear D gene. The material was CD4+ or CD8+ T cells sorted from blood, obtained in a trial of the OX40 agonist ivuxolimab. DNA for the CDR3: TGTGCCAGTAGTATGTTACAAGGGTTCGATACGCAGTATTTT. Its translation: CASSMLQGFDTQYF. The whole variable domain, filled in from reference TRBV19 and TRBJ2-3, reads DGGITQSPKYLFRKEGQNVTLSCEQNLNHDAMYWYRQDPGQGLRLIYYSQIVNDFQKGDIAEGYSVSREKKESFPLTVTSAQKNPTAFYLCASSMLQGFDTQYFGPGTRLTVL.